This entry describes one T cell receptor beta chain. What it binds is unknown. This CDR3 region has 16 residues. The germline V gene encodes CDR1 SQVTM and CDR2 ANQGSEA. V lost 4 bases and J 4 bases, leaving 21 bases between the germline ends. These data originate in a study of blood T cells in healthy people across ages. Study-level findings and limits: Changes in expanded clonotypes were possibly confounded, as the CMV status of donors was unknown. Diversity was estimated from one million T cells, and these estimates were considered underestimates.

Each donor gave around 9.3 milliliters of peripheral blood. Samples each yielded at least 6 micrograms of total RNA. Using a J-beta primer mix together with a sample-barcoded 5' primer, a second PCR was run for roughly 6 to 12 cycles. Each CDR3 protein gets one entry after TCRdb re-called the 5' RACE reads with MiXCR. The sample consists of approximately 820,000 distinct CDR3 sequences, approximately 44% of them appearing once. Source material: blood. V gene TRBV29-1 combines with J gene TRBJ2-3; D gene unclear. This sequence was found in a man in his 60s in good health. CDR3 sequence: CSVGSLGQEFPDTQYF. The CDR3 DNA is TGCAGCGTTGGTTCCCTCGGCCAAGAGTTCCCAGATACGCAGTATTTT.